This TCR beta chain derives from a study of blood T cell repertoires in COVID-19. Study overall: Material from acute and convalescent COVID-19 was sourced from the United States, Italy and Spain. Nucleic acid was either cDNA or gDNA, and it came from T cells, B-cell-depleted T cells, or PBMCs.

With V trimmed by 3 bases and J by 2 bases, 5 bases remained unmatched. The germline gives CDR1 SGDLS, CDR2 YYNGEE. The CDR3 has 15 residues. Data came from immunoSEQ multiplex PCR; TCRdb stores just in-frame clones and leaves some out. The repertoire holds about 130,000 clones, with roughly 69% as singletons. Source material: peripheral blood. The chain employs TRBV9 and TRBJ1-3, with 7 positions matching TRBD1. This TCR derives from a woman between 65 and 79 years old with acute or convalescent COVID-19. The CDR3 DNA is TGTGCCAGCAGCGGGGCAGGGGGAACTGGAAACACCATATATTTT. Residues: CASSGAGGTGNTIYF.